This TCR beta chain stems from a study of technical replicates of blood from a handful of donors. This CDR3 has 15 residues. Germline lookup yields CDR1 MNHEY and CDR2 SVGAGI. V lost 0 bases to trimming and J lost 0 bases, with 6 bases between them. The method was immunoSEQ multiplex PCR; TCRdb's version includes in-frame clones alone and lacks a portion of them. The sample includes just over 80,000 clones, around 96% of them seen just once. The TCR was taken from a human donor in good health. The chain couples TRBV6-5 to TRBJ1-5; D is undetermined. Sequencing was done on a sample of T cells isolated from PBMCs. This CDR3 reads CASSYSHPSNQPQHF. The CDR3 bases are TGTGCCAGCAGTTACTCTCATCCTAGCAATCAGCCCCAGCATTTT.